Following are 4 T cell receptor beta chains from one sample sequenced in a study of PD-L1 blockade in urothelial cancer. As for time point: pretreatment peripheral blood. Clones were sequenced by immunoSEQ multiplex PCR, and TCRdb holds only the in-frame ones, with some missing. The data contain roughly 51,000 clones, about 82% of them singletons. The source material was PBMCs, sampled around atezolizumab (anti-PD-L1) treatment. The receptors here all came from a man between 60 and 70 years old with urothelial cancer.

The J gene is TRBJ1-4, the V gene TRBV12-5; D unresolved. This CDR3 contains 14 residues. V lost 2 bases, J lost 5 bases, and 9 bases lay in between. In germline, CDR1 is LGHNT, CDR2 FRNRAP. Here the CDR3 reads CASGLPGQNEKLFF. DNA of the CDR3: TGTGCTAGTGGTTTGCCCGGTCAAAATGAAAAACTGTTTTTT.

The chain links TRBV19 to TRBJ1-1; no definite D call. Trimming stripped 6 bases from V and 1 base from J, with 9 bases between. Germline V gene sequence: CDR1 LNHDA, CDR2 SQIVND (reference sequence). The CDR3 is 13 amino acids. CDR3 region: CASSQRRNTEAFF. The CDR3 DNA reads as TGTGCCAGTAGCCAGAGGAGGAACACTGAAGCTTTCTTT.

This rearrangement joins TRBV9 to TRBJ1-2, with D uncertain. Germline lookup yields CDR1 SGDLS and CDR2 YYNGEE. V was shortened by 3 bases and J by 8 bases, with 17 bases between the two germline ends. This CDR3 is built from 14 residues. The CDR3 region has the DNA TGTGCCAGCAGCGCCCATTACAGCCCGTGGGGCTACACCTTC. This codes for CASSAHYSPWGYTF.

This chain links TRBV9 with TRBJ1-2; D is perhaps TRBD1 (6 bases). From germline, CDR1 is SGDLS and CDR2 YYNGEE. Trimming left V 0 bases short and J 8 bases short, with 14 bases between. CDR3 length: 14 residues. The CDR3 here is CASSVATSGAGYTF. CDR3 DNA sequence: TGTGCCAGCAGCGTAGCTACTTCAGGGGCAGGCTACACCTTC.